This T cell receptor beta chain is from a study of blood T cell repertoires in COVID-19. Whole-study context: Acute-phase and convalescent COVID-19 samples originated in the United States, Italy and Spain. PBMCs, B-cell-depleted T cells, or T cells were the source of the cDNA or gDNA that made up the material.

Methods used by the authors: Estimation of nucleated cell counts was performed using reference gene primer amplification. Clones were read by immunoSEQ multiplex PCR, and TCRdb kept only the in-frame ones, dropping some. V, J and clone size are those of that table, while D and trimming were read from the DNA. The table includes some 160,000 clones, 65% to 85% detected once. Sequencing used peripheral blood. The sequence derives from a woman aged 50 to 60 with acute or convalescent COVID-19.

CDR3 loop: CASTLGAANTEAFF. CDR3 coding DNA: TGTGCCAGCACCCTGGGGGCAGCGAACACTGAAGCTTTCTTT. This chain links TRBV7-2 with TRBJ1-1; D might be TRBD1 (6 bases). CDR3 size: 14 residues. V lost 7 bases to trimming and J lost 1 base, with 13 bases between them. Germline CDR1 SGHTA, CDR2 FQGNSA. Full variable domain (remainder filled in from reference TRBV7-2 and TRBJ1-1): GAGVSQSPSNKVTEKGKDVELRCDPISGHTALYWYRQSLGQGLEFLIYFQGNSAPDKSGLPSDRFSAERTGGSVSTLTIQRTQQEDSAVYLCASTLGAANTEAFFGQGTRLTVV.